A selection of T cell receptor beta chains follows, all from one sample in a study of blood T cell repertoires in COVID-19. Assay: immunoSEQ multiplex PCR; the TCRdb copy retains only in-frame clones and omits some. Among 60,000 to 85,000 clones, approximately 90% were seen once, and the ten largest hold around 3.6%. Material: peripheral blood. The receptor source for this set is a woman in her forties or fifties with COVID-19, enrolled during active disease. Both conserved end residues are part of each CDR3. A D gene is named only where the DNA matches it firmly. Size is stated for part of the rows, as once, few or many counts, or as a class when the clone is expanded.

NA	TRBJ2-1	TRBV4-1	TRBD2	TGCGCCAGCAGCCAAGAGGGCCTAGCGGGAGGCCGGGAGGGTGAGCAGTTCTTC	CASSQEGLAGGREGEQFF
NA	TRBJ2-7	TRBV19	NA	TGTGCCAGTAGTATAAAGACAGCGGGCGAGCAGTACTTC	CASSIKTAGEQYF
NA	TRBJ2-1	TRBV4-1	NA	TGCGCCAGCAGCCAAGATCTGGGCTTCCGAAATGAGCAGTTCTTC	CASSQDLGFRNEQFF
once	TRBJ2-2	TRBV9	TRBD1	TGTGCCAGCAGCCGGACAGGGCTAAGCACCGGGGAGCTGTTTTTT	CASSRTGLSTGELFF
NA	TRBJ1-2	TRBV29-1	NA	TGCAGCGCAGATGGGGGCGATAACTATGGCTACACCTTC	CSADGGDNYGYTF
NA	TRBJ2-1	TRBV10-3	NA	TGTGCCATCGGGAGCTCCTACAATGAGCAGTTCTTC	CAIGSSYNEQFF
NA	TRBJ2-1	TRBV4-1	NA	TGCGCCAGCAGCCAAGATTTTGCGGATGAGCAGTTCTTC	CASSQDFADEQFF
NA	TRBJ2-5	TRBV7-2	NA	TGTGCCAGCAGCTTAGGATCAGGCACCGAGACCCAGTACTTC	CASSLGSGTETQYF
NA	TRBJ2-7	TRBV7-8	NA	TGTGCCAGCAGCTTGGGGCAGGAACTTTTTTACGAGCAGTACTTC	CASSLGQELFYEQYF
NA	TRBJ1-5	TRBV28	NA	TGTGCCAGCAGTTTCATCCTTGGCCAAAATCAGCCCCAGCATTTT	CASSFILGQNQPQHF
NA	TRBJ1-2	TRBV28	NA	TGTGCCAGCAGAACGACTGAATATGGCTACACCTTC	CASRTTEYGYTF
NA	TRBJ1-5	TRBV2	NA	TGTGCCAGCAGTAGGGGGATCAATCAGCCCCAGCATTTT	CASSRGINQPQHF
NA	TRBJ2-1	TRBV4-1	TRBD2	TGCGCCAGCAGCCAAGATTGGCGTAGTGCTAGCGGCCTCCAGATCGATGAGCAGTTCTTC	CASSQDWRSASGLQIDEQFF
NA	TRBJ2-7	TRBV7-9	NA	TGTGCCAGCAGCCCCACTCCCGGGTCCTACGAGCAGTACTTC	CASSPTPGSYEQYF
once	TRBJ2-1	TRBV27	TRBD2	TGTGCCAGCAGAGGGCTTGCGGGAGGGGGAAATGAGCAGTTCTTC	CASRGLAGGGNEQFF
NA	TRBJ2-3	TRBV19	NA	TGTGCCAGTAGGAGATTAATGGGCACAGATACGCAGTATTTT	CASRRLMGTDTQYF
NA	TRBJ2-1	TRBV7-2	NA	TGTGCCAGCAGCTTTCGCGGGCTGAGCTCCTACAATGAGCAGTTCTTC	CASSFRGLSSYNEQFF
NA	TRBJ1-6	TRBV12-3/TRBV12-4	NA	TGTGCCAGCAGTGCCTCATCCAGGTCACCCCTCCACTTT	CASSASSRSPLHF
NA	TRBJ2-3	TRBV9	TRBD2	TGTGCCAGCAGCTCCCGCTTAGCGGGAGGGCCAGATACGCAGTATTTT	CASSSRLAGGPDTQYF
NA	TRBJ1-2	TRBV6-2/TRBV6-3	TRBD1	TGTGCCAGCAGTGCCTTGGAGGGGACAGGGGGTGGCTATGGCTACACCTTC	CASSALEGTGGGYGYTF
few	TRBJ1-4	TRBV6-1	TRBD1	TGTGCCAGCAGTGACCCCCGGGACAGGGGGCATGAAAAACTGTTTTTT	CASSDPRDRGHEKLFF
NA	TRBJ2-3	TRBV28	NA	TGTGCCAGCAGTCCTTTACGACGGGGTAGCGGAAGCACAGATACGCAGTATTTT	CASSPLRRGSGSTDTQYF
NA	TRBJ2-7	TRBV15	TRBD1	TGTGCCACCAGCAGAGGGGACAGAGCCTACGAGCAGTACTTC	CATSRGDRAYEQYF
NA	TRBJ1-2	TRBV7-2	NA	TGTGCCAGCAGCCTTCAGCCCACAGGGGGCTACACCTTC	CASSLQPTGGYTF
once	TRBJ2-1	TRBV5-4	NA	TGTGCCAGCAGCTTACCCGGCTCCTACAATGAGCAGTTCTTC	CASSLPGSYNEQFF
once	TRBJ1-4	TRBV4-2	NA	TGTGCCAGCAGCCAAGTTGGGGGGAACTTAAATGAAAAACTGTTTTTT	CASSQVGGNLNEKLFF
NA	TRBJ2-1	TRBV18	NA	TGTGCCAGCTCACCCACCCCAGGGAATGAGCAGTTCTTC	CASSPTPGNEQFF
NA	TRBJ2-2	TRBV6-4	TRBD2	TGTGCCAGCAGGACTAGCGGGAGCACCGGGGAGCTGTTTTTT	CASRTSGSTGELFF
NA	TRBJ2-2	TRBV7-2	TRBD2	TGTGCCAGCAGCCCCGGACTAGCGGGACACACCGGGGAGCTGTTTTTT	CASSPGLAGHTGELFF
NA	TRBJ2-7	TRBV27	TRBD2	TGTGCCAGCAGTTTAGGAGCTAGCGGATCCTACGAGCAGTACTTC	CASSLGASGSYEQYF
NA	TRBJ2-2	TRBV27	TRBD2	TGTGCCAGCAGTTCCGGACTAGGGGCGAACACCGGGGAGCTGTTTTTT	CASSSGLGANTGELFF
NA	TRBJ2-3	TRBV3-1/TRBV3-2	NA	TGTGCCAGCAGCCTCAGACTTACAGATACGCAGTATTTT	CASSLRLTDTQYF
once	TRBJ2-5	TRBV2	TRBD2	TGTGCCAGCAGTGAGACTAGCGGGAGGGCCGCGACCCAGTACTTC	CASSETSGRAATQYF
NA	TRBJ2-5	TRBV5-1	NA	TGCGCCAGCAGCGACCCAACAGGGTGGGGCGAGACCCAGTACTTC	CASSDPTGWGETQYF
NA	TRBJ1-2	TRBV28	TRBD1	TGTGCCAGCAGTTCCAGGGGACAGGGGGCGAACTATGGCTACACCTTC	CASSSRGQGANYGYTF
NA	TRBJ2-7	TRBV6-5	NA	TGTGCCAGCAGTTACCTCTACGAGCAGTACTTC	CASSYLYEQYF
NA	TRBJ2-3	TRBV2	TRBD2	TGTGCCAGCAGCGCCCTACTGGGACTAGCGGGCGATACGCAGTATTTT	CASSALLGLAGDTQYF
few	TRBJ1-1	TRBV25-1	NA	TGTGCCAGCAGTCTGGGGGGTGAAGCTTTCTTT	CASSLGGEAFF
NA	TRBJ1-1	TRBV4-1	NA	TGCGCCAGCAACCCCACCGGGACACGGAACACTGAAGCTTTCTTT	CASNPTGTRNTEAFF
NA	TRBJ1-3	TRBV7-2	NA	TGTGCCAGCAGAACAGGACCCAGGAACACCATATATTTT	CASRTGPRNTIYF
NA	TRBJ2-7	TRBV11-2	NA	TGTGCCAGCAGCTTGGCATCCTACGAGCAGTACTTC	CASSLASYEQYF
NA	TRBJ2-1	TRBV7-3	NA	TGTGCCAGCAGCTTTGGCGGGAAGTTTGTAGATGAGCAGTTCTTC	CASSFGGKFVDEQFF
NA	TRBJ2-7	TRBV7-8	TRBD1	TGTGCCAGCAGTGAGGGGGCGGTGCCCTACGAGCAGTACTTC	CASSEGAVPYEQYF
NA	TRBJ2-7	TRBV30	NA	TGTGCCTGGAAAGGGGGGAGGGGGCAGTACTTC	CAWKGGRGQYF
NA	TRBJ2-4	TRBV6-5	NA	TGTGCCAGCATGAAATCAGGGAACCCCAAAAACATTCAGTACTTC	CASMKSGNPKNIQYF
NA	TRBJ2-7	TRBV4-1	NA	TGCGCCAGCAGCCAAGACAGAGGGAACGAGCAGTACTTC	CASSQDRGNEQYF
NA	TRBJ1-3	TRBV6-5	NA	TGTGCCAGCAGTCCTGAGACAGGCAGAAACACCATATATTTT	CASSPETGRNTIYF
NA	TRBJ1-5	TRBV3-1/TRBV3-2	NA	TGTGCCAGCAGCCAAGAATACGGGAGGCGGAATCAGCCCCAGCATTTT	CASSQEYGRRNQPQHF
once	TRBJ2-1	TRBV9	NA	TGTGCCAGCAGCGTAGACGGACTACACGACAATGAGCAGTTCTTC	CASSVDGLHDNEQFF
NA	TRBJ1-2	TRBV6-5	TRBD1	TGTGCCAGCAGAACGGGACAGGGAGGAGTAGGCGGCTACACCTTC	CASRTGQGGVGGYTF
NA	TRBJ2-7	TRBV4-1	NA	TGCGCCAGCAGCCATCCCTTTTTATCCTACGAGCAGTACTTC	CASSHPFLSYEQYF
NA	TRBJ2-1	TRBV19	TRBD2	TGTGCCAGTACCGAAGAAGCAGCGGGAGGTTACAATGAGCAGTTCTTC	CASTEEAAGGYNEQFF
NA	TRBJ1-1	TRBV12-5	TRBD1	TGTGCTAGTGGTTTGGTAACAGGGGAAAGCACTGAAGCTTTCTTT	CASGLVTGESTEAFF
few	TRBJ2-1	TRBV7-2	NA	TGTGCCAGCAGCTTAGCGGGAGTGGGTGAGCAGTTCTTC	CASSLAGVGEQFF
NA	TRBJ2-7	TRBV7-9	NA	TGTGCCAGCAGCTTAGCGAATCTAAGATACGAGCAGTACTTC	CASSLANLRYEQYF
once	TRBJ2-2	TRBV7-2	NA	TGTGCCAGCAGCTTGGGACTCGGGACAGCCTTGGTGGGGGAGCTGTTTTTT	CASSLGLGTALVGELFF
NA	TRBJ2-5	TRBV7-9	NA	TGTGCCAGCAGCCCCAGGGGGGGGGCTAGCGGGCTTCAAGAGACCCAGTACTTC	CASSPRGGASGLQETQYF
NA	TRBJ2-1	TRBV10-3	TRBD1	TGTGCCATCGGGACAGGTTCCTACAATGAGCAGTTCTTC	CAIGTGSYNEQFF
NA	TRBJ2-3	TRBV6-1	NA	TGTGCCAGCAGTGATATGTCAGATACGCAGTATTTT	CASSDMSDTQYF
few	TRBJ2-7	TRBV19	TRBD2	TGTGCCAGTAGTACCCTAGCGGGAAAGAAGAACGAGCAGTACTTC	CASSTLAGKKNEQYF